Shown below are 3 T cell receptor beta chains from a single sample sequenced in a study of blood T cell repertoires in COVID-19. Measured with immunoSEQ multiplex PCR; TCRdb has only the in-frame clones, and not every one. The sample consists of approximately 320,000 clones, around 90% of them appearing once. What was sequenced was PBMCs or T cells enriched from blood (not recorded which). Receptors originate from a man aged 55-75 years who had recovered from COVID-19.

The chain joins TRBV2 to TRBJ1-2, with a weak D call TRBD1 (6 bases). The CDR3 length is 15 residues. Trimming took off 11 bases at V and 8 bases at J, with 27 bases between the two ends. Germline lookup yields CDR1 SNHLY and CDR2 FYNNEI. Written as DNA, the CDR3 is TGTGCCGCCAGCACATCCCAGGGGAGTATTAGAGGCTACACCTTC. Amino acids: CAASTSQGSIRGYTF.

The chain is built from TRBV24-1 and TRBJ2-2; no clear D gene. The germline V gene has CDR1 KGHDR and CDR2 SFDVKD. This CDR3 is 14 amino acids long. Trimming left V 1 base short and J 6 bases short, with 8 bases between. CDR3 protein: CATSDFLRSGELFF. The DNA of the CDR3 is TGTGCCACCAGTGATTTCCTGCGGTCCGGGGAGCTGTTTTTT.

In its sample, this clone was seen once. The rearrangement joins TRBV7-3 to TRBJ2-1; TRBD2 agrees at 9 bases. The CDR3 totals 15 residues. The germline CDR1 and CDR2 sequences are SGHTA and FQGTGA. V dropped 1 base and J dropped 6; count of bases not matched to a gene: 4. The CDR3 bases are TGTGCCAGCAGCTTAATAGCGGGAGCGTCCAATGAGCAGTTCTTC. Translation: CASSLIAGASNEQFF.